This record concerns one T cell receptor beta chain sequence. The entry originates in a study of cytomegalovirus exposure and HLA in healthy donors. The ends were cut back, 3 bases at V and 1 base at J, with 9 bases in the middle. The germline gives CDR1 SGHTA, CDR2 FQGNSA. The CDR3 loop spans 14 amino acids. TCRdb's copy holds only in-frame clones and misses some; the assay was immunoSEQ multiplex PCR. The sample lists 150,000 to 200,000 clones, 91% occurring once. The chain joins TRBV7-2 to TRBJ1-2; weak D call: TRBD1 (6 bases). This TCR was sampled from a woman in her late teens or twenties in good health and CMV-seropositive. Sequencing was done on a sample of PBMCs. The CDR3 loop reads CASSLEDSNYGYTF. The CDR3 bases are TGTGCCAGCAGCTTGGAGGACAGTAACTATGGCTACACCTTC.